The 13 T cell receptor beta chains presented below share a single source sample, sequenced in a study of T cell changes during pregnancy in multiple sclerosis. Using immunoSEQ multiplex PCR, the repertoire was profiled, and TCRdb retains in-frame clones only, with some absent. The sample contains about 76,000 clones, 92% of which appear only once. The sequences come from peripheral blood, collected in the first trimester of pregnancy. The origin of the receptors is a female donor in good health, enrolled as a control in a pregnancy study.

CDR3 region: CASSLQGQGRTDTQYF. Written as DNA, the CDR3 is TGTGCCAGCAGTTTACAAGGACAGGGTCGAACAGATACGCAGTATTTT. This chain uses TRBV28 with TRBJ2-3, with 8 positions matching TRBD1. V was pared by 2 bases and J by 3 bases, with 7 bases of the junction left unmatched. The CDR3 loop spans 16 amino acids. From germline, CDR1 is MDHEN and CDR2 SYDVKM.

The genes are TRBV6-1 and TRBJ2-7, with 10 bases that match TRBD2. V gave up 6 bases and J gave up 1 base; unmatched junction bases: 3. This CDR3 is built from 14 residues. Germline assignment: CDR1 MNHNS and CDR2 SASEGT. For the CDR3, the DNA is TGTGCCAGCAGCGAGCGGGAGGGGTCCTACGAGCAGTACTTC. This translates into CASSEREGSYEQYF.

The rearrangement uses TRBV7-9 and TRBJ2-7; 7 nucleotides line up with TRBD2. Trimming took 5 bases from V and 3 from J; bases not matched to a gene: 10. The V gene's germline CDR1 is SEHNR and CDR2 FQNEAQ (reference sequence). This CDR3 spans 15 amino acids. CDR3 sequence (DNA): TGTGCCAGCAGCCCCGGGTCGGGGAGGGGCTACGAGCAGTACTTC. Residues: CASSPGSGRGYEQYF.

This clone occurred once. The V and J genes are TRBV5-1 and TRBJ1-4, with TRBD1 matching 7 bases. Germline CDR1 and CDR2: SGHRS and YFSETQ. V lost 3 bases and J lost 0; bases outside the gene matches: 5. The CDR3 spans 16 residues. CDR3 sequence: CASSYGQAPTNEKLFF. Here the CDR3 DNA reads TGCGCCAGCAGCTACGGACAGGCCCCAACTAATGAAAAACTGTTTTTT.

The chain uses TRBV5-1 and TRBJ2-1; 8 nucleotides align to TRBD2. The CDR3 loop spans 14 amino acids. Losses at the gene ends were 7 bases for V and 8 bases for J; bases not matched to a gene: 11. Germline V gives CDR1 SGHRS, CDR2 YFSETQ. This chain's CDR3 is CASRLWSGSHEQFF. DNA of the CDR3: TGCGCCAGCCGGCTCTGGAGCGGGAGCCATGAGCAGTTCTTC. The whole variable domain, remainder taken from reference TRBV5-1 and TRBJ2-1, is KAGVTQTPRYLIKTRGQQVTLSCSPISGHRSVSWYQQTPGQGLQFLFEYFSETQRNKGNFPGRFSGRQFSNSRSEMNVSTLELGDSALYLCASRLWSGSHEQFFGPGTRLTVL.

The rearrangement joins TRBV7-9 to TRBJ2-7, with 8 nucleotides matching TRBD2. The CDR3 runs to 13 residues. The V gene's germline CDR1 is SEHNR and CDR2 FQNEAQ (reference sequence). Germline trimming cut 11 bases from V and 7 bases from J; bases unmatched to any gene: 13. DNA of the CDR3: TGTGCCTCCCGGAGCGGGAGTTCAAGGGAGCAGTACTTC. Translating gives CASRSGSSREQYF. The whole variable domain, filled in from reference TRBV7-9 and TRBJ2-7, reads DTGVSQNPRHKITKRGQNVTFRCDPISEHNRLYWYRQTLGQGPEFLTYFQNEAQLEKSRLLSDRFSAERPKGSFSTLEIQRTEQGDSAMYLCASRSGSSREQYFGPGTRLTVT.

The chain joins TRBV15 to TRBJ2-3; 10 bases are shared with TRBD2. CDR1 LNHNV and CDR2 YYDKDF come from the germline V gene (reference sequence). Germline trimming cut 5 bases from V and 6 bases from J; bases unmatched to any gene: 2. The length of the CDR3 is 13 residues. CDR3 region: CATSLAGADTQYF. The CDR3 nucleotides read TGTGCCACCAGCCTAGCGGGAGCGGATACGCAGTATTTT.

This chain's CDR3 is CASSRDSSTEAFF. The CDR3, as DNA: TGTGCCAGTAGTCGGGACAGTAGCACTGAAGCTTTCTTT. This rearrangement joins TRBV19 to TRBJ1-1, with 7 nucleotides matching TRBD1. CDR1 and CDR2 (germline): LNHDA, SQIVND (reference sequence). The CDR3 is made up of 13 amino acids. V lost 5 bases and J lost 4; bases outside the gene matches: 4.

The table lists this clone with a count of one. This rearrangement joins TRBV6-1 to TRBJ2-6; possible D gene TRBD2, 5 bases. This CDR3 region has 17 residues. In germline, CDR1 is MNHNS, CDR2 SASEGT. V shed 3 bases and J shed 0 bases, with 12 bases lying between them. For the CDR3, the DNA is TGTGCCAGCAGTGATGAGGGAAGCGCCTCTGGGGCCAACGTCCTGACTTTC. Residues: CASSDEGSASGANVLTF.

The chain combines TRBV5-1 with TRBJ2-7; TRBD1 agrees at 7 bases. The CDR3 contains 15 residues. Trimming at V came to 4 bases and at J to 0 bases, leaving 7 bases not matched to a gene. Germline CDR1 and CDR2: SGHRS and YFSETQ. CDR3 coding DNA: TGCGCCAGCAGCGTCCGGGACAGCTTCTCCTACGAGCAGTACTTC. Protein product: CASSVRDSFSYEQYF. Complete variable domain (other parts from reference TRBV5-1 and TRBJ2-7): KAGVTQTPRYLIKTRGQQVTLSCSPISGHRSVSWYQQTPGQGLQFLFEYFSETQRNKGNFPGRFSGRQFSNSRSEMNVSTLELGDSALYLCASSVRDSFSYEQYFGPGTRLTVT.

V is TRBV27 and J is TRBJ1-5, with TRBD1 matching over 8 bases. This CDR3 contains 14 residues. Germline trimming cut 3 bases from V and 8 bases from J; bases unmatched to any gene: 6. CDR1 MNHEY and CDR2 SMNVEV come from the germline V gene (reference sequence). CDR3 residues: CASSFNRGTEPQHF. CDR3 in DNA: TGTGCCAGCAGTTTCAACAGGGGGACGGAGCCCCAGCATTTT.

This chain links TRBV7-7 with TRBJ2-1; possibly TRBD1 for D (6 bases). The CDR3 has 13 amino acids. The germline V gene has CDR1 SSHAT and CDR2 FNYEAQ (reference sequence). Trimming left V 2 bases short and J 7 bases short, with 9 bases between. CDR3 sequence: CASSLNRENEQFF. Written as DNA, the CDR3 is TGTGCCAGCAGCTTAAACAGGGAGAATGAGCAGTTCTTC.

The chain employs TRBV11-3 and TRBJ2-2; 11 bases align to TRBD1. Unmatched junction bases numbered 3, after V lost 5 bases and J lost 4 bases. From germline, CDR1 is SGHNT and CDR2 YENEEA. The CDR3 consists of 15 residues. The CDR3 coding sequence is TGTGCCAGCAGCGGGGACAGGGGGGTCACCGGGGAGCTGTTTTTT. Amino acid sequence: CASSGDRGVTGELFF.